This TCR beta chain was recovered during a study of cytomegalovirus exposure and HLA in healthy donors. The CDR3 is made up of 15 amino acids. Deletions cut 9 bases from V and 1 base from J, with 18 bases between. Germline CDR1 reads LNHDA; CDR2 reads SQIVND (reference sequence). With 60 Vbeta and 13 Jbeta primers, the PCR was carried out. Repertoires were generated with immunoSEQ multiplex PCR, while TCRdb's copy carries only in-frame clones and drops some. The sample has roughly 180,000 clones, around 80% seen once. Sequenced: PBMCs. The receptor's source is a man in his late teens or twenties in good health and CMV-seronegative. The chain links TRBV19 to TRBJ1-1, with unresolved D. CDR3 amino acids: CASGVGFGWNTEAFF. The CDR3 DNA reads TGTGCCAGCGGGGTAGGATTCGGGTGGAACACTGAAGCTTTCTTT.